This entry features one T cell receptor beta chain sequence. The antigen remains undetermined. This entry comes from a study of persistence of HIV-infected CD4 T cells. Study background: A couple of participants gave one leukapheresis sample; others gave up to roughly 180 mL blood repeatedly. Study-level results: Bulk TCR data could not be restricted to HIV-1-infected CMV-responding cells.

Germline V lookup: CDR1 MNHNS, CDR2 SASEGT. The CDR3 runs 15 residues. The V and J ends lost 1 base and 1 base respectively, with 10 bases between them. The libraries were made with immunoSEQ version 4 in survey mode. Template was genomic DNA at 10 ng/uL, with up to roughly 1 ug used per sample. Profiled with immunoSEQ multiplex PCR; TCRdb holds only in-frame clones, not every one. The sample gives about 30,000 clones, roughly three quarters of which show up once; approximately 1.5% is in the top ten. An overlapping HIV-1 Gag peptide pool stimulated these cells at 0.75 to 1 ug/peptide/mL. Sorting of responding CD4+ T cells relied on upregulated CD40 ligand together with CD69. A roughly 18-hour stimulation of CD8-depleted PBMCs used anti-CD28/CD49d costimulation, CD40-blocking antibody and enfuvirtide.

This sequence originates from an adult man with HIV who was CMV-seropositive. This chain links TRBV6-1 with TRBJ1-1; D is uncertain. Sequenced material: CD4+ T cells sorted from PBMCs after roughly 18-hour stimulation, taken from a patient who received antiretroviral therapy. The CDR3 region has the DNA TGTGCCAGCAGTGAAGGCGGGGATCCGAACACTGAAGCTTTCTTT. Its translation: CASSEGGDPNTEAFF.